The 14 T cell receptor beta chains listed next were all sequenced from one sample in a study of T cell changes during pregnancy in multiple sclerosis. The method was immunoSEQ multiplex PCR; TCRdb's version includes in-frame clones alone and lacks a portion of them. The table has about 80,000 clones, 92% seen once; the top ten hold 2.5% to 3%. Sequences were derived from peripheral blood, sampled before pregnancy. These receptors were taken from a female donor with multiple sclerosis, enrolled in a pregnancy study.

This clone has only a few counts. The chain carries TRBV5-4 and TRBJ2-7; 7 nucleotides agree with TRBD2. CDR3 length: 15 residues. V lost 6 bases and J lost 3; bases outside the gene matches: 12. Per the germline V gene, CDR1 is SGHNT and CDR2 is YYREEE (reference sequence). CDR3 protein: CASTSGRGGVYEQYF. CDR3 sequence (DNA): TGTGCCAGCACCTCAGGGCGGGGAGGGGTCTACGAGCAGTACTTC.

The rearrangement uses TRBV7-9 and TRBJ2-7; 11 bases fit TRBD1. The CDR3 length is 13 residues. Trimming at V came to 5 bases and at J to 5 bases, leaving 2 bases not matched to a gene. Germline CDR1 and CDR2: SEHNR and FQNEAQ (reference sequence). The CDR3 loop is CASSGQGADEQYF. CDR3 sequence (DNA): TGTGCCAGCAGCGGACAGGGGGCCGACGAGCAGTACTTC.

The chain is built from TRBV7-2 and TRBJ2-5; the match to TRBD2 covers 14 bases. The junction had 11 bases not matched to a gene; V was cut back by 4 bases and J by 7 bases. Germline CDR1 SGHTA, CDR2 FQGNSA. CDR3 length: 17 amino acids. CDR3 amino acids: CASSSTGTSGGQTTQYF. CDR3 DNA sequence: TGTGCCAGCAGCTCGACCGGGACTAGCGGGGGCCAGACGACCCAGTACTTC.

This chain joins TRBV6-5 and TRBJ2-7; tentatively, D is TRBD2 (6 bases). CDR3 length: 15 residues. Trimming shortened V by 6 bases and J by 3 bases, and 18 bases separated the two germline ends. Germline V gives CDR1 MNHEY, CDR2 SVGAGI. This chain's CDR3 is CASRPERVSYYEQYF. CDR3 nucleotide sequence: TGTGCCAGCAGACCAGAGCGGGTTTCCTACTACGAGCAGTACTTC.

This clone was picked up a small number of times. V and J are TRBV28 and TRBJ1-1; possibly TRBD1 for D (6 bases). The V and J ends lost 1 base and 6 bases respectively, with 9 bases between them. In germline, CDR1 is MDHEN, CDR2 SYDVKM. CDR3 length equals 13 residues. The CDR3 is CASSLSGESEAFF. The CDR3 DNA follows: TGTGCCAGCAGTTTATCAGGGGAGTCTGAAGCTTTCTTT.

The chain recombines TRBV5-4 with TRBJ1-1; D might be TRBD1 (5 bases). The CDR3 consists of 15 residues. The germline V and J ends were trimmed by 4 bases and 3 bases, with 16 bases remaining between them. The germline CDR1 and CDR2 sequences are SGHNT and YYREEE (reference sequence). Written as DNA, the CDR3 is TGTGCCAGCAGCGGGGGAGGAGGGGTGTACACTGAAGCTTTCTTT. Translated: CASSGGGGVYTEAFF.

The chain employs TRBV21-1 and TRBJ2-2; the table assigns TRBD1, which was not confirmed against the DNA. TRBV21-1 constitutes a pseudogene. This CDR3 has 13 amino acids. The chain's CDR3 is CASNADSPGELFF. Here the CDR3 DNA reads TGTGCCAGCAATGCGGACAGTCCCGGGGAGCTGTTTTTT.

The rearrangement links TRBV27 to TRBJ1-2, with D possibly TRBD1 on 5 matching bases. This CDR3 region has 13 residues. Trimming took off 3 bases at V and 10 bases at J, with 15 bases between the two ends. Germline lookup yields CDR1 MNHEY and CDR2 SMNVEV (reference sequence). CDR3 in amino acids: CASSFGRAAFYTF. Written as DNA, the CDR3 is TGTGCCAGCAGTTTTGGCAGGGCGGCCTTCTACACCTTC.

V usage is TRBV29-1 and J usage is TRBJ2-1, with D perhaps TRBD1 (6 bases). This CDR3 is 14 amino acids long. V lost 6 bases, J lost 7 bases, and 19 bases lay in between. Germline CDR1 SQVTM, CDR2 ANQGSEA. CDR3 in DNA: TGCAGCGTAGGGGGAGACCCCAACTGGAATGAGCAGTTCTTC. It translates to CSVGGDPNWNEQFF.

The chain combines TRBV9 with TRBJ2-3; 7 bases match TRBD2. J gave up 11 bases and V 3 bases, and 15 bases lay outside the gene matches. CDR1 is SGDLS and CDR2 is YYNGEE in the germline V gene. The CDR3 covers 15 residues. CDR3 protein: CASSDSSGTGAVQYF. The CDR3 DNA follows: TGTGCCAGCAGCGACTCCAGCGGGACGGGAGCGGTGCAGTATTTT.

The chain is built from TRBV7-9 and TRBJ2-1; TRBD1 matches at 7 bases. Germline CDR1 is SEHNR and CDR2 is FQNEAQ (reference sequence). J gave up 0 bases and V 4 bases, and 12 bases lay outside the gene matches. The CDR3 contains 18 residues. In DNA, the CDR3 is TGTGCCAGCAGCTACAATTACAGGGGCTACAGCTCCTACAATGAGCAGTTCTTC. Translation: CASSYNYRGYSSYNEQFF.

This chain connects TRBV5-6 to TRBJ2-7; D unclear. The CDR3 has 13 residues. Germline loops: CDR1 SGHDT, CDR2 YYEEEE. V was clipped by 0 bases and J by 2 bases, with 6 bases between them. CDR3 protein: CASSLDIPYEQYF. In DNA form, the CDR3 reads TGTGCCAGCAGCTTGGACATACCCTACGAGCAGTACTTC.

The chain joins TRBV11-2 to TRBJ1-2, with D uncertain. Germline loops: CDR1 SGHAT, CDR2 FQNNGV. V lost 1 base to trimming and J lost 4 bases, with 13 bases between them. The CDR3 runs to 15 residues. The CDR3, as DNA: TGTGCCAGCAGCTTAGGATGGGCTCCAGGCTATGGCTACACCTTC. Its protein product is CASSLGWAPGYGYTF.

The chain has TRBV7-9 and TRBJ2-2; D gene ambiguous. Germline CDR1 SEHNR, CDR2 FQNEAQ (reference sequence). The CDR3 runs 13 residues. V was clipped by 2 bases and J by 4 bases, with 5 bases between them. In DNA form, the CDR3 reads TGTGCCAGCAGCTTATCGGGCACCGGGGAGCTGTTTTTT. Protein product: CASSLSGTGELFF.